The rows below give T cell receptor beta chains drawn from one sample of a study of T cell repertoires in cytomegalovirus infection. One entry per CDR3 protein, called by TCRdb with MiXCR from the reads. Of 90,000 to 120,000 distinct CDR3 sequences listed, under 25% are singletons. Material for sequencing was CD8+ T cells from PBMCs. The source of these receptors is a human donor in good health (CMV status not recorded). Some clones in this sample may be carry-over from other donors' samples. CDR3s include the opening cysteine and the closing phenylalanine or tryptophan. The D gene is left open where the match is weak. Clone sizes are given selectively: once, few, many, or a class where the clone is expanded.

D,V,J,size,DNA,CDR3
.,TRBV27,TRBJ1-5,many,TGTGCCAGCAGTGCGGCCAGTAAAGGTCAGCCCCAGCATTTT,CASSAASKGQPQHF
.,TRBV4-3,TRBJ1-2,few,TGCGCCAGCAGCGAAGTTGTTACCCTACCGGGACAAGGGGATGGCTACACCTTC,CASSEVVTLPGQGDGYTF
.,TRBV6-2/TRBV6-3,TRBJ2-1,few,TGTGCCAGCAGTTACCCGGCCCCAGAGCAGTTCTTC,CASSYPAPEQFF
TRBD1,TRBV28,TRBJ2-1,.,TGTGCCAGCAGCCCGAGGGGGCCTGTGTACAATGAGCAGTTCTTC,CASSPRGPVYNEQFF
.,TRBV30,TRBJ1-4,once,TGTGCCTGGAGTGTACGTGGGACTAATGAAAAACTGTTTTTT,CAWSVRGTNEKLFF
.,TRBV24-1,TRBJ2-1,.,TGTGCCACCAGTGGTACGGAGGCCTACAATGAGCAGTTCTTC,CATSGTEAYNEQFF
.,TRBV28,TRBJ1-4,once,TGTGCCAGCAGTTTATTGATTGAAGGTGAAAAACTGTTTTTT,CASSLLIEGEKLFF
.,TRBV12-5,TRBJ1-1,.,TGTGCTAGTGGTTTGGTAAGGGTTAACACGAACACTGAAGCTTTCTTT,CASGLVRVNTNTEAFF
.,TRBV27,TRBJ2-5,few,TGTGCCAGCAGATCCCGGGTCTCGAGACAAGAGACCCAGTACTTC,CASRSRVSRQETQYF
.,TRBV2,TRBJ2-3,few,TGTGCCAGCAGTGAATCGAGGACAGATACGCAGTATTTT,CASSESRTDTQYF
TRBD1,TRBV12-3/TRBV12-4,TRBJ2-1,many,TGTGCCAGCAGTCTTCAGACAGGGGGCTCCTACAATGAGCAGTTCTTC,CASSLQTGGSYNEQFF
.,TRBV11-2,TRBJ1-3,.,TGTGCCAGCAGCCTTCCCGGACAGAGCTCTGGAAACACCATATATTTT,CASSLPGQSSGNTIYF
.,TRBV28,TRBJ1-5,many,TGTGCCAGCAGCTTTGAAGTCGGGGGCCCGTATAGCAATCAGCCCCAGCATTTT,CASSFEVGGPYSNQPQHF
.,TRBV6-5,TRBJ1-3,few,TGTGCCAGCACGAAGGTAGATAGGGCATCCTCTGGAAACACCATATATTTT,CASTKVDRASSGNTIYF
TRBD2,TRBV4-2,TRBJ2-1,.,TGTGCCAGCAGCCGGAAGGACGGGGGGGTGGGTGAGCAGTTCTTC,CASSRKDGGVGEQFF
TRBD1,TRBV20-1,TRBJ1-1,many,TGCAGTGCTGTGAACAGGGGGATGGCGACTGAAGCTTTCTTT,CSAVNRGMATEAFF
TRBD2,TRBV20-1,TRBJ2-1,few,TGCAGTGCTCCCGGGACTAGCGGGGGTACTGTCATTTCTTACAATGAGCAGTTCTTC,CSAPGTSGGTVISYNEQFF
.,TRBV20-1,TRBJ2-7,many,TGCAGTGCTAGAGATACTTACGAGCAGTACTTC,CSARDTYEQYF
TRBD1,TRBV27,TRBJ2-1,many,TGTGCCAGCTCCCCGGGACAGGCGTACAATGAGCAGTTCTTC,CASSPGQAYNEQFF
.,TRBV6-2/TRBV6-3,TRBJ2-3,few,TGTGCCAGCAGTTCTCTGACTAGGGAGGTCACAGATACGCAGTATTTT,CASSSLTREVTDTQYF
TRBD1,TRBV5-1,TRBJ2-1,few,TGCGCCAGCAGCTTAAAACAGGGGTACAATGAGCAGTTCTTC,CASSLKQGYNEQFF
TRBD1,TRBV7-9,TRBJ2-1,many,TGTGCCAGCAGCTTAGTCGCAGGGGGTATGTCCTACAATGAGCAGTTCTTC,CASSLVAGGMSYNEQFF
.,TRBV4-2,TRBJ2-2,.,TGTGCCAGCAGCCAAGGGGCAGGGGAGAACACCGGGGAGCTGTTTTTT,CASSQGAGENTGELFF
TRBD1,TRBV6-5,TRBJ2-1,few,TGTGCCAGCAGTTACTCCTCAACAGGGGTTCACGATGAGCAGTTCTTC,CASSYSSTGVHDEQFF